A selection of T cell receptor beta chains follows, all from one sample in a study of beta chain features in type 1 diabetes. TCRdb's copy holds only in-frame clones and misses some; the assay was immunoSEQ multiplex PCR. The sample includes some 100,000 clones, 30% to 40% seen only once; the top ten take less than 0.08%. The sequencing sample was made of stem cell memory CD4+ T cells from blood. Receptors were obtained from a woman aged 18-30 years in good health. Each CDR3 is given with its conserved first and last residue. The D gene is left open where the match is weak. Size is stated for part of the rows, as once, few or many counts, or as a class when the clone is expanded.

CDR3 protein: CASSQDGVGGDEQYF
V gene: TRBV4-3
D gene: TRBD2
J gene: TRBJ2-7
clone size: .

CDR3 protein: CAWSRRLAGPSFYEQYF
V gene: TRBV30
D gene: TRBD2
J gene: TRBJ2-7
clone size: few

CDR3 protein: CASSLLSGGIQETQYF
V gene: TRBV7-2
D gene: TRBD2
J gene: TRBJ2-5
clone size: .

CDR3 protein: CASSQGSGSRSSYIQYF
V gene: TRBV4-3
D gene: TRBD2
J gene: TRBJ2-4
clone size: once

CDR3 protein: CASSLGDSPSTDTQYF
V gene: TRBV7-9
D gene: TRBD1
J gene: TRBJ2-3
clone size: .

CDR3 protein: CASSFLAGGPGGVNEQFF
V gene: TRBV25-1
D gene: TRBD2
J gene: TRBJ2-1
clone size: .

CDR3 protein: CASSLTSGSLETQYF
V gene: TRBV5-4
D gene: TRBD2
J gene: TRBJ2-5
clone size: once

CDR3 protein: CASSAGQGRNIQYF
V gene: TRBV9
D gene: TRBD1
J gene: TRBJ2-4
clone size: few

CDR3 protein: CASSSSSGRYNEQFF
V gene: TRBV12-1
D gene: .
J gene: TRBJ2-1
clone size: once

CDR3 protein: CATSTVGVLAGSDTQYF
V gene: TRBV15
D gene: TRBD2
J gene: TRBJ2-3
clone size: .

CDR3 protein: CSVGVWGTGAFF
V gene: TRBV29-1
D gene: TRBD1
J gene: TRBJ1-1
clone size: .

CDR3 protein: CAISELGAVTGELFF
V gene: TRBV10-3
D gene: .
J gene: TRBJ2-2
clone size: .

CDR3 protein: CASSTSGKVYEQYF
V gene: TRBV11-2
D gene: TRBD2
J gene: TRBJ2-7
clone size: few

CDR3 protein: CASGLGLAGGDEQFF
V gene: TRBV12-5
D gene: TRBD1
J gene: TRBJ2-1
clone size: .

CDR3 protein: CASSVDRGHRYGYTF
V gene: TRBV7-9
D gene: TRBD1
J gene: TRBJ1-2
clone size: few

CDR3 protein: CAAGQPQHF
V gene: TRBV15
D gene: .
J gene: TRBJ1-5
clone size: .

CDR3 protein: CASSLLSGTIFSGNTIYF
V gene: TRBV5-6
D gene: .
J gene: TRBJ1-3
clone size: .

CDR3 protein: CASSPDRAGQPQHF
V gene: TRBV11-2
D gene: TRBD1
J gene: TRBJ1-5
clone size: once

CDR3 protein: CASSERGYGYTF
V gene: TRBV25-1
D gene: .
J gene: TRBJ1-2
clone size: .

CDR3 protein: CASSTLGTGIGYTF
V gene: TRBV28
D gene: TRBD1
J gene: TRBJ1-2
clone size: .

CDR3 protein: CASSIQGGETQYF
V gene: TRBV19
D gene: .
J gene: TRBJ2-5
clone size: .

CDR3 protein: CASSSGTGPEKLFF
V gene: TRBV28
D gene: TRBD1
J gene: TRBJ1-4
clone size: few

CDR3 protein: CASSLQGSGELFF
V gene: TRBV7-7
D gene: TRBD1
J gene: TRBJ2-2
clone size: few

CDR3 protein: CASSQGGGKVKNIQYF
V gene: TRBV14
D gene: .
J gene: TRBJ2-4
clone size: .

CDR3 protein: CASSLVSGGNQPQHF
V gene: TRBV7-2
D gene: TRBD1
J gene: TRBJ1-5
clone size: .

CDR3 protein: CASSPTGDSPLHF
V gene: TRBV5-6
D gene: TRBD1
J gene: TRBJ1-6
clone size: .

CDR3 protein: CASSLGLADEQFF
V gene: TRBV19
D gene: TRBD2
J gene: TRBJ2-1
clone size: .

CDR3 protein: CAWSRPPGLLEQYF
V gene: TRBV30
D gene: .
J gene: TRBJ2-7
clone size: few

CDR3 protein: CASSLRLAGEVEQFF
V gene: TRBV14
D gene: TRBD2
J gene: TRBJ2-1
clone size: .

CDR3 protein: CASSQDQGDNEQFF
V gene: TRBV4-3
D gene: TRBD1
J gene: TRBJ2-1
clone size: few

CDR3 protein: CASSRDWNSYEQYF
V gene: TRBV6-5
D gene: .
J gene: TRBJ2-7
clone size: .

CDR3 protein: CASRPGQGLGEQYF
V gene: TRBV11-3
D gene: TRBD1
J gene: TRBJ2-7
clone size: few

CDR3 protein: CASSEGGRPYEQYF
V gene: TRBV10-1
D gene: TRBD2
J gene: TRBJ2-7
clone size: .

CDR3 protein: CASRFTGDYGYTF
V gene: TRBV5-1
D gene: TRBD1
J gene: TRBJ1-2
clone size: .

CDR3 protein: CASQRYSNEKLFF
V gene: TRBV5-6
D gene: .
J gene: TRBJ1-4
clone size: .

CDR3 protein: CASSEALRASGVYNEQFF
V gene: TRBV6-1
D gene: TRBD2
J gene: TRBJ2-1
clone size: few

CDR3 protein: CSVDGGRNTEAFF
V gene: TRBV29-1
D gene: .
J gene: TRBJ1-1
clone size: few

CDR3 protein: CASSRRGGDTQYF
V gene: TRBV9
D gene: .
J gene: TRBJ2-3
clone size: .

CDR3 protein: CAIGNTLAGGPETQYF
V gene: TRBV10-3
D gene: TRBD2
J gene: TRBJ2-5
clone size: .

CDR3 protein: CASSRTGDTEAFF
V gene: TRBV18
D gene: TRBD1
J gene: TRBJ1-1
clone size: few

CDR3 protein: CASSLATSRYTDTQYF
V gene: TRBV5-1
D gene: .
J gene: TRBJ2-3
clone size: .

CDR3 protein: CSVAPAVEGYTF
V gene: TRBV29-1
D gene: .
J gene: TRBJ1-2
clone size: .

CDR3 protein: CASSLSWEAATYGYTF
V gene: TRBV11-1
D gene: .
J gene: TRBJ1-2
clone size: .

CDR3 protein: CASSSIRTGSSYEQYF
V gene: TRBV7-9
D gene: TRBD1
J gene: TRBJ2-7
clone size: few

CDR3 protein: CASSFQEGSYGYTF
V gene: TRBV5-6
D gene: .
J gene: TRBJ1-2
clone size: .

CDR3 protein: CSVAPSSGNTIYF
V gene: TRBV29-1
D gene: .
J gene: TRBJ1-3
clone size: .

CDR3 protein: CASSIPGLAGRRGDTQYF
V gene: TRBV5-1
D gene: TRBD2
J gene: TRBJ2-3
clone size: .

CDR3 protein: CASSPRGPQHF
V gene: TRBV5-4
D gene: .
J gene: TRBJ1-5
clone size: once